A single sample is the source of the 10 T cell receptor beta chains below, sequenced in a study of T cells after yellow fever vaccination. TCRdb ran MiXCR on the 5' RACE reads and lists one entry per CDR3 protein. The repertoire holds about 350,000 distinct CDR3 sequences, with 8% to 9.5% as singletons. The starting material was PBMCs, obtained 35 to 50 days after the first yellow fever vaccination. The receptors were sampled from a man between 18 and 35 years old who received the YFV17D yellow fever vaccine.

This clonotype was picked up many times. In DNA form, the CDR3 reads TGTGCCAGCAGCCCCGGGACAGGGGCGACAGATACGCAGTATTTT. Residues: CASSPGTGATDTQYF. The chain employs TRBV27 and TRBJ2-3, with 10 positions matching TRBD1. The CDR3 extends over 15 amino acids. Germline V CDR1 and CDR2: MNHEY, SMNVEV (reference sequence). With 6 bases clipped from V and 3 bases from J, the junction kept 6 bases outside the gene matches.

Only a few counts were recorded for this clonotype. This chain joins TRBV11-2 and TRBJ2-3; TRBD1 might be the D (7 bases). Deletions cut 5 bases from V and 5 bases from J, with 14 bases between. Germline CDR1 reads SGHAT; CDR2 reads FQNNGV. CDR3 size: 14 residues. In DNA form, the CDR3 reads TGTGCCAGCAGCCAGGGGGGCCGGGTAGATACGCAGTATTTT. This gives the protein CASSQGGRVDTQYF. Full variable domain (rest looked up from reference TRBV11-2 and TRBJ2-3): EAGVAQSPRYKIIEKRQSVAFWCNPISGHATLYWYQQILGQGPKLLIQFQNNGVVDDSQLPKDRFSAERLKGVDSTLKIQPAKLEDSAVYLCASSQGGRVDTQYFGPGTRLTVL.

Many counts were recorded for this clonotype. This chain uses TRBV7-9 with TRBJ1-4, with a possible D match to TRBD1 (6 bases). CDR1 and CDR2 from the germline V gene are SEHNR and FQNEAQ (reference sequence). The CDR3 spans 16 residues. The V end was cut by 5 bases, the J end by 7 bases, with 20 bases between. The CDR3 here is CASSLSPTGLGEKLFF. The CDR3 nucleotides are TGTGCCAGCAGCCTCTCACCGACAGGCCTGGGTGAAAAACTGTTTTTT. Supplemented by reference TRBV7-9 and TRBJ1-4, the full variable domain reads DTGVSQNPRHKITKRGQNVTFRCDPISEHNRLYWYRQTLGQGPEFLTYFQNEAQLEKSRLLSDRFSAERPKGSFSTLEIQRTEQGDSAMYLCASSLSPTGLGEKLFFGSGTQLSVL.

This chain's CDR3 is CASSLARGGATDTQYF. The CDR3 bases are TGTGCCAGCAGCTTAGCTCGCGGGGGGGCCACAGATACGCAGTATTTT. The chain uses TRBV7-2 and TRBJ2-3; 9 positions match TRBD2. Losses at the gene ends were 0 bases for V and 2 bases for J; bases not matched to a gene: 3. Germline V lookup: CDR1 SGHTA, CDR2 FQGNSA. CDR3 length: 16 residues. Full variable domain (remainder filled in from reference TRBV7-2 and TRBJ2-3): GAGVSQSPSNKVTEKGKDVELRCDPISGHTALYWYRQSLGQGLEFLIYFQGNSAPDKSGLPSDRFSAERTGGSVSTLTIQRTQQEDSAVYLCASSLARGGATDTQYFGPGTRLTVL.

This clonotype has more than one count but fewer than ten. This sequence joins TRBV4-3 and TRBJ1-5; 8 bases match TRBD1. V shed 0 bases and J 0 bases; nucleotides not matched to a gene: 10. CDR1 is LGHNA, CDR2 YSLEER, per germline. The CDR3 spans 19 residues. As DNA, the CDR3 is TGCGCCAGCAGCCAAGAATATTTCAGGGGGCGGGTTAGCAATCAGCCCCAGCATTTT. Its translation: CASSQEYFRGRVSNQPQHF.

This clonotype was counted only a few times. The chain joins TRBV5-4 to TRBJ1-1; no clear D gene. The V end was cut by 7 bases, the J end by 1 base, with 11 bases between. The length of the CDR3 is 13 residues. Germline V CDR1 and CDR2: SGHNT, YYREEE (reference sequence). CDR3 loop: CASYPAGNTEAFF. The CDR3 coding sequence is TGTGCCAGCTACCCTGCGGGGAACACTGAAGCTTTCTTT.

This clonotype has just a few counts. V usage is TRBV5-1 and J usage is TRBJ2-2, with TRBD1 matching over 11 bases. The length of the CDR3 is 16 residues. After removal of 4 bases from V and 4 bases from J, the junction contained 6 bases not matched to a gene. Per the germline V gene, CDR1 is SGHRS and CDR2 is YFSETQ. The DNA of the CDR3 is TGCGCCAGCAGCGATTTTGGGACAGGGGGCACCGGGGAGCTGTTTTTT. Its protein is CASSDFGTGGTGELFF.

This clonotype was found a few times. The chain recombines TRBV20-1 with TRBJ1-5; the match to TRBD1 covers 8 bases. Germline lookup yields CDR1 DFQATT and CDR2 SNEGSKA (reference sequence). The CDR3 has 16 residues. V trimming: 0 bases; J trimming: 6 bases; junction bases outside the gene matches: 10. CDR3 amino acids: CSARDKRTGWAQPQHF. Written as DNA, the CDR3 is TGCAGTGCTAGAGATAAGAGGACAGGGTGGGCTCAGCCCCAGCATTTT.

This clonotype appeared many times. This chain joins TRBV7-9 and TRBJ1-1; no firm D call. V shed 1 base and J shed 4 bases, with 7 bases lying between them. Germline values: CDR1 SEHNR, CDR2 FQNEAQ (reference sequence). The CDR3 covers 13 residues. The CDR3 region is CASSLGEGTEAFF. CDR3 in DNA: TGTGCCAGCAGCTTAGGGGAGGGCACTGAAGCTTTCTTT.

In its sample, this clonotype was seen a few times. This rearrangement joins TRBV4-3 to TRBJ1-4, with 7 bases identical to TRBD1. V lost 2 bases to trimming and J lost 0 bases; unmatched junction nucleotides: 9. The CDR3 is 18 amino acids. Germline CDR1 reads LGHNA; CDR2 reads YSLEER. CDR3: CASSQSGTAAATNEKLFF. The DNA for the CDR3 is TGCGCCAGCAGCCAATCCGGGACAGCCGCCGCAACTAATGAAAAACTGTTTTTT.